Listed below are T cell receptor beta chains from one sample, sequenced in a study of cytomegalovirus exposure and HLA in healthy donors. The method was immunoSEQ multiplex PCR; TCRdb's version includes in-frame clones alone and lacks a portion of them. The table lists some 77,000 clones, about four fifths of them singletons, with roughly 32% in the top ten. Sequencing was done on a sample of PBMCs. The receptors were gathered from a middle-aged man in good health and CMV-seropositive. The CDR3 runs from the conserved cysteine through the conserved F or W. Each record gives: J gene, D gene, V gene, clone size, CDR3 DNA, CDR3 protein. A D gene is named only where the DNA matches it firmly. A clone size is listed for some rows: how often the clone was seen (once, few, many), or a class if it is expanded.

j_call: TRBJ2-4
d_call: TRBD2
v_call: TRBV4-1
clone_size: .
cdr3_nt: TGCGCCAGCAGCCAAGATTGGGGACTAGCGGGGCAAAACAGTCAGTACTTC
cdr3_aa: CASSQDWGLAGQNSQYF

j_call: TRBJ2-2
d_call: .
v_call: TRBV25-1
clone_size: .
cdr3_nt: TGTGCCAGCACCCCCATTTCCGGGAGAGGGACCGGGGAGCTGTTTTTT
cdr3_aa: CASTPISGRGTGELFF

j_call: TRBJ2-5
d_call: TRBD2
v_call: TRBV9
clone_size: .
cdr3_nt: TGTGCCAGCAGCTTCGGACTAGCGGGGGGCAGGGAGACCCAGTACTTC
cdr3_aa: CASSFGLAGGRETQYF

j_call: TRBJ2-1
d_call: TRBD1
v_call: TRBV7-9
clone_size: .
cdr3_nt: TGTGCCAGCAGCTCACAGGGACAGGATAGGGGCTCCTACAATGAGCAGTTCTTC
cdr3_aa: CASSSQGQDRGSYNEQFF

j_call: TRBJ1-1
d_call: TRBD1
v_call: TRBV19
clone_size: .
cdr3_nt: TGTGCCAGTAGTACCATTTCAGGGGGCCGGAACACTGAAGCTTTCTTT
cdr3_aa: CASSTISGGRNTEAFF

j_call: TRBJ2-4
d_call: TRBD2
v_call: TRBV27
clone_size: once
cdr3_nt: TGTGCCAGCAGATCCTCTAGCGGGACCGCCAAAAACATTCAGTACTTC
cdr3_aa: CASRSSSGTAKNIQYF

j_call: TRBJ2-7
d_call: .
v_call: TRBV1
clone_size: .
cdr3_nt: TGCACCAGCAGCCAAGATCTAGGAGGCCCCTACGAGCAGTACTTC
cdr3_aa: CTSSQDLGGPYEQYF

j_call: TRBJ2-7
d_call: TRBD1
v_call: TRBV5-1
clone_size: .
cdr3_nt: TGCGCCAGCAGCTTACCCGGGACAGGACTCGAGCAGTACTTC
cdr3_aa: CASSLPGTGLEQYF

j_call: TRBJ2-5
d_call: .
v_call: TRBV25-1
clone_size: .
cdr3_nt: TGTGCCAGCCGACGGGGGTACCAAGAGACCCAGTACTTC
cdr3_aa: CASRRGYQETQYF

j_call: TRBJ1-2
d_call: .
v_call: TRBV2
clone_size: .
cdr3_nt: TGTGCCAGCAGTGATGATGTGGGGCGCGGTGGCTACACCTTC
cdr3_aa: CASSDDVGRGGYTF

j_call: TRBJ1-4
d_call: TRBD1
v_call: TRBV15
clone_size: .
cdr3_nt: TGTGCCACCAGCAGAGGGGGACAGGGTAGGGGGTTAAGTGAAAAACTGTTTTTT
cdr3_aa: CATSRGGQGRGLSEKLFF

j_call: TRBJ2-5
d_call: .
v_call: TRBV6-5
clone_size: .
cdr3_nt: TGTGCCAGCAGTTACCCCCGGGGGGCTGGAGAGACCCAGTACTTC
cdr3_aa: CASSYPRGAGETQYF

j_call: TRBJ2-7
d_call: .
v_call: TRBV7-2
clone_size: .
cdr3_nt: TGTGCCAGCACTCTCGCGGGGACTTTTAACTACGAGCAGTACTTC
cdr3_aa: CASTLAGTFNYEQYF

j_call: TRBJ2-1
d_call: TRBD2
v_call: TRBV10-3
clone_size: few
cdr3_nt: TGTGCCATCAGTAGACTAGCGGGCTCCTACAATGAGCAGTTCTTC
cdr3_aa: CAISRLAGSYNEQFF

j_call: TRBJ2-5
d_call: .
v_call: TRBV7-9
clone_size: .
cdr3_nt: TGTTCCAGCAGCCGTCGGGGGGAGACCCAGTACTTC
cdr3_aa: CSSSRRGETQYF

j_call: TRBJ2-7
d_call: TRBD2
v_call: TRBV5-6
clone_size: few
cdr3_nt: TGTGCCAGCAGCCTATGGACTAGCGGGAGTCAATACGAGCAGTACTTC
cdr3_aa: CASSLWTSGSQYEQYF

j_call: TRBJ2-1
d_call: .
v_call: TRBV6-1
clone_size: .
cdr3_nt: TGTGCCAGCAGTGCTGACAGGAACCCATACAATGAGCAGTTCTTC
cdr3_aa: CASSADRNPYNEQFF

j_call: TRBJ1-5
d_call: .
v_call: TRBV2
clone_size: .
cdr3_nt: TGTGCCAGCAGTGAATTACACCAGCCCCAGCATTTT
cdr3_aa: CASSELHQPQHF

j_call: TRBJ2-7
d_call: TRBD2
v_call: TRBV7-9
clone_size: .
cdr3_nt: TGTGCCAGCAGCCCCGGACTAGCGGGAACCTACGAGCAGTACTTC
cdr3_aa: CASSPGLAGTYEQYF

j_call: TRBJ2-2
d_call: .
v_call: TRBV30
clone_size: once
cdr3_nt: TGTGCCTGGAGTGTACTGGTGGTCGGGGAGCTGTTTTTT
cdr3_aa: CAWSVLVVGELFF

j_call: TRBJ1-1
d_call: .
v_call: TRBV5-1
clone_size: once
cdr3_nt: TGCGCCAGCAGGCCGATGGGGGGGGCGAGGACTGAAGCTTTCTTT
cdr3_aa: CASRPMGGARTEAFF

j_call: TRBJ1-1
d_call: .
v_call: TRBV10-3
clone_size: .
cdr3_nt: TGTGCCATCAGTGAGGAGAACAGGGTTGAAGCTTTCTTT
cdr3_aa: CAISEENRVEAFF

j_call: TRBJ1-2
d_call: .
v_call: TRBV6-5
clone_size: .
cdr3_nt: TGTGCCACCTGGCAGGGGTTGAGCTATGGCTACACCTTC
cdr3_aa: CATWQGLSYGYTF

j_call: TRBJ1-2
d_call: TRBD1
v_call: TRBV9
clone_size: .
cdr3_nt: TGTGCCAGCAGCGTAGCAGGGGGCGATGGCTACACCTTC
cdr3_aa: CASSVAGGDGYTF

j_call: TRBJ2-7
d_call: .
v_call: TRBV14
clone_size: few
cdr3_nt: TGTGCCAGCAGCCCCCAACAGGGTTATGGATACGAGCAGTACTTC
cdr3_aa: CASSPQQGYGYEQYF

j_call: TRBJ2-1
d_call: .
v_call: TRBV6-5
clone_size: .
cdr3_nt: TGTGCCAGCAGCCCGACAGGTTACAATGAGCAGTTCTTC
cdr3_aa: CASSPTGYNEQFF

j_call: TRBJ1-1
d_call: .
v_call: TRBV19
clone_size: .
cdr3_nt: TGTGCCAGTAGTATAGACAGGGCCACTGAAGCTTTCTTT
cdr3_aa: CASSIDRATEAFF

j_call: TRBJ2-2
d_call: TRBD2
v_call: TRBV5-4
clone_size: .
cdr3_nt: TGTGCCAGCAAACCGGGGGGGCCGGGAGGGAACACCGGGGAGCTGTTTTTT
cdr3_aa: CASKPGGPGGNTGELFF

j_call: TRBJ2-6
d_call: .
v_call: TRBV19
clone_size: .
cdr3_nt: TGTGCCAGTAGTGAATTCGCAGGGACTTCTGGGGCCAACGTCCTGACTTTC
cdr3_aa: CASSEFAGTSGANVLTF

j_call: TRBJ2-3
d_call: TRBD2
v_call: TRBV9
clone_size: few
cdr3_nt: TGTGCCAGCAGCGTAGTAGCGGGTACAGATACGCAGTATTTT
cdr3_aa: CASSVVAGTDTQYF

j_call: TRBJ2-3
d_call: .
v_call: TRBV2
clone_size: few
cdr3_nt: TGTGCCAGCAGGGAAGCGACTAGCACAGATACGCAGTATTTT
cdr3_aa: CASREATSTDTQYF

j_call: TRBJ1-5
d_call: .
v_call: TRBV27
clone_size: .
cdr3_nt: TGTGCCAGCAGTTTGGCCGTTAGCAATCAGCCCCAGCATTTT
cdr3_aa: CASSLAVSNQPQHF

j_call: TRBJ1-5
d_call: TRBD1
v_call: TRBV5-1
clone_size: few
cdr3_nt: TGCGCCAGCAGCTTGAGGACAGGGAATGATCAGCCCCAGCATTTT
cdr3_aa: CASSLRTGNDQPQHF

j_call: TRBJ2-1
d_call: .
v_call: TRBV7-3
clone_size: .
cdr3_nt: TGTGCCAGCAGCCGAAGTGGAACGGGTTTTGAGCAGTTCTTC
cdr3_aa: CASSRSGTGFEQFF

j_call: TRBJ2-1
d_call: TRBD2
v_call: TRBV5-6
clone_size: .
cdr3_nt: TGTGCCAGCAGCTATCAAGCGGGAGGTGGGTACAATGAGCAGTTCTTC
cdr3_aa: CASSYQAGGGYNEQFF

j_call: TRBJ2-5
d_call: TRBD2
v_call: TRBV4-2
clone_size: .
cdr3_nt: TGTGCCAGCAGCCAGAATCTAGCGGGAGGAGGTTCGGAGACCCAGTACTTC
cdr3_aa: CASSQNLAGGGSETQYF

j_call: TRBJ2-5
d_call: TRBD2
v_call: TRBV11-3
clone_size: .
cdr3_nt: TGTGCCAGCAGCTGGGGACTAGCGGATCAAGAGACCCAGTACTTC
cdr3_aa: CASSWGLADQETQYF

j_call: TRBJ1-1
d_call: .
v_call: TRBV5-1
clone_size: .
cdr3_nt: TGCGCCAGCAGCTTGGGAGCAGGGGTAAACACTGAAGCTTTCTTT
cdr3_aa: CASSLGAGVNTEAFF

j_call: TRBJ1-2
d_call: TRBD1
v_call: TRBV15
clone_size: .
cdr3_nt: TGTGCCACCAGCTACCAGGGGGGATCTAGGGGCTACACCTTC
cdr3_aa: CATSYQGGSRGYTF

j_call: TRBJ2-1
d_call: TRBD2
v_call: TRBV6-5
clone_size: .
cdr3_nt: TGTGCCAGCAGGACTAGCGGGGAGAGGGAATTCTTC
cdr3_aa: CASRTSGEREFF

j_call: TRBJ2-1
d_call: TRBD2
v_call: TRBV5-1
clone_size: .
cdr3_nt: TGCGCCAGCAGACCGGAGAGCGGGAGCGCCTTTGAGGGTGAGCAGTTCTTC
cdr3_aa: CASRPESGSAFEGEQFF

j_call: TRBJ2-1
d_call: TRBD2
v_call: TRBV13
clone_size: .
cdr3_nt: TGTGCCAGCAGCTTAAATTGGAAGGCGGGAGCCTACAATGAGCAGTTCTTC
cdr3_aa: CASSLNWKAGAYNEQFF

j_call: TRBJ2-7
d_call: .
v_call: TRBV4-2
clone_size: .
cdr3_nt: TGTGCCAGCAGCCAAGAATCGCGAGACTACGAGCAGTACTTC
cdr3_aa: CASSQESRDYEQYF

j_call: TRBJ2-7
d_call: .
v_call: TRBV7-7
clone_size: once
cdr3_nt: TGTGCCAGCAGCTTAGTCCAGGGCTCCTACGAGCAGTACTTC
cdr3_aa: CASSLVQGSYEQYF

j_call: TRBJ2-5
d_call: .
v_call: TRBV6-1
clone_size: .
cdr3_nt: TGTGCCAGCAGTGAAGGAGGGACAGCGGGAGAGACCCAGTACTTC
cdr3_aa: CASSEGGTAGETQYF

j_call: TRBJ2-3
d_call: TRBD2
v_call: TRBV7-6
clone_size: few
cdr3_nt: TGTGCCAGCAGCCGGACTAGTATCGGGTCAGATACGCAGTATTTT
cdr3_aa: CASSRTSIGSDTQYF

j_call: TRBJ1-4
d_call: .
v_call: TRBV30
clone_size: .
cdr3_nt: TGTGCCTGGAGTGTAAGGTTCCGGGCAGGGGCTAATGAAAAACTGTTTTTT
cdr3_aa: CAWSVRFRAGANEKLFF

j_call: TRBJ2-7
d_call: .
v_call: TRBV11-2
clone_size: .
cdr3_nt: TGTGCCAGCAGCTTGGTTAGCGGAGGCTACGAGCAGTACTTC
cdr3_aa: CASSLVSGGYEQYF

j_call: TRBJ2-2
d_call: TRBD1
v_call: TRBV2
clone_size: .
cdr3_nt: TGTGCCAGCAAGTTCGGGACAGGGTCCGCCGGGGAGCTGTTTTTT
cdr3_aa: CASKFGTGSAGELFF

j_call: TRBJ2-1
d_call: .
v_call: TRBV13
clone_size: .
cdr3_nt: TGTGCCAGCAGCTCGGCCGGGGCTAGCGTTACAGATGAGCAGTTCTTC
cdr3_aa: CASSSAGASVTDEQFF

j_call: TRBJ2-7
d_call: TRBD1
v_call: TRBV19
clone_size: .
cdr3_nt: TGTGCCAGTAGGGGACAGGGAATATACGAGCAGTACTTC
cdr3_aa: CASRGQGIYEQYF

j_call: TRBJ2-7
d_call: TRBD1
v_call: TRBV6-6
clone_size: .
cdr3_nt: TGTGCCAGCAGTTCCCCCGACAGGGGGCTCCTCCGGCAGTACTTC
cdr3_aa: CASSSPDRGLLRQYF

j_call: TRBJ1-1
d_call: TRBD1
v_call: TRBV7-8
clone_size: few
cdr3_nt: TGTGCCAGCAGCCGGGACAGGGCCACTGAAGCTTTCTTT
cdr3_aa: CASSRDRATEAFF

j_call: TRBJ2-7
d_call: .
v_call: TRBV2
clone_size: .
cdr3_nt: TGTGCCAGCAGTGTAGGGGCCTCCTACGAGCAGTACTTC
cdr3_aa: CASSVGASYEQYF

j_call: TRBJ1-1
d_call: TRBD1
v_call: TRBV11-2
clone_size: .
cdr3_nt: TGTGCCAGCAGCCCCCTAGACAGGGAGCACACTGAAGCTTTCTTT
cdr3_aa: CASSPLDREHTEAFF

j_call: TRBJ1-2
d_call: .
v_call: TRBV6-1
clone_size: .
cdr3_nt: TGTGCCAGCAGTGAAACAGTTAACTATGGCTACACCTTC
cdr3_aa: CASSETVNYGYTF

j_call: TRBJ1-1
d_call: .
v_call: TRBV6-6
clone_size: .
cdr3_nt: TGTGCCAGCAGTTACTCGACAAGGTACACTGAAGCTTTCTTT
cdr3_aa: CASSYSTRYTEAFF

j_call: TRBJ1-2
d_call: .
v_call: TRBV7-9
clone_size: .
cdr3_nt: TGTGCCAGCAGCTCAGTTCGCGAGACAAGCTATGGCTACACCTTC
cdr3_aa: CASSSVRETSYGYTF

j_call: TRBJ1-1
d_call: .
v_call: TRBV18
clone_size: .
cdr3_nt: TGTGCCAGCTCACCACATCAGGACACTGAAGCTTTCTTT
cdr3_aa: CASSPHQDTEAFF